Below, one T cell receptor (beta chain) is given with its context. This entry belongs to a study of CD8 T cells in Susac syndrome. cDNA came from around 0.5 to 1 ug RNA primed by random hexamers. With immunoSEQ multiplex PCR, TCR beta CDR3 was amplified across 54 Vbeta and 13 Jbeta. TCRdb reprocessed the immunoSEQ multiplex PCR reads via MiXCR and lists one record per CDR3 protein. The table has about 110,000 distinct CDR3 sequences, about 95% seen once. The control group consisted of healthy donors matched for age and sex. Material for sequencing was CD4+ T cells from PBMCs. This TCR derives from a human donor in good health.

In DNA, the CDR3 is TGTGCCAGCAGCGCAAACACTTATACGCAGTATTTT. It specifies CASSANTYTQYF. J is TRBJ2-3 and V is TRBV7-9; D ambiguous. The germline V and J ends were trimmed by 5 bases and 7 bases, with 10 bases remaining between them. The CDR3 covers 12 residues. Germline V lookup: CDR1 SEHNR, CDR2 FQNEAQ (reference sequence). Full variable domain (remainder filled in from reference TRBV7-9 and TRBJ2-3): DTGVSQNPRHKITKRGQNVTFRCDPISEHNRLYWYRQTLGQGPEFLTYFQNEAQLEKSRLLSDRFSAERPKGSFSTLEIQRTEQGDSAMYLCASSANTYTQYFGPGTRLTVL.